The 21 T cell receptor beta chains below were found in one sample sequenced in a study of PD-1 blockade in classical Hodgkin lymphoma. Sequencing was performed with immunoSEQ multiplex PCR; in TCRdb, only in-frame clones are kept and a portion is missing. The table has tens of thousands of clones, more than 80% seen once. With no exception, relapse followed autologous stem cell transplantation in all patients, and brentuximab vedotin exposure varied. This specimen consisted of peripheral blood mononuclear cells (PBMCs), obtained at baseline. Receptors originate from a human donor with classical Hodgkin lymphoma.

The gene calls are TRBV29-1 and TRBJ1-1; no definite D call. This CDR3 has 11 amino acids. The V and J ends lost 6 bases and 6 bases respectively, with 11 bases between them. In germline, CDR1 is SQVTM, CDR2 ANQGSEA. The CDR3 DNA reads as TGCAGCGTAACTGGGGTCGCTGAAGCTTTCTTT. Its protein product is CSVTGVAEAFF.

This clone was counted a few times. The gene calls are TRBV6-5 and TRBJ1-1; D may be TRBD1 (5 bases). Per the germline V gene, CDR1 is MNHEY and CDR2 is SVGAGI. V lost 11 bases, J lost 4 bases, and 14 bases lay in between. This CDR3 region has 12 residues. Here the CDR3 reads CAAQGSGTEAFF. In DNA form, the CDR3 reads TGTGCCGCCCAGGGCTCAGGCACTGAAGCTTTCTTT.

Concerning this clone itself: A junction end diverges from the germline sequence, so it may reflect a read error. The chain carries TRBV7-7 and TRBJ2-3; 12 bases fit TRBD2. Germline V gene lookup returns CDR1 SSHAT and CDR2 FNYEAQ (reference sequence). The CDR3 runs 15 residues. CDR3 loop: CASSLGLAGTDTQYF. CDR3 nucleotide sequence: TGTGCTAGCAGCTTAGGACTAGCGGGGACAGATACGCAGTATTTT.

The V gene is TRBV13, the J gene TRBJ1-1; no reliable D call. Trimming shortened V by 2 bases and J by 7 bases, and 8 bases separated the two germline ends. CDR1 PRHDT and CDR2 FYEKMQ come from the germline V gene (reference sequence). The CDR3 length is 12 residues. For the CDR3, the DNA is TGTGCCAGCAGCTTAATGGGTCTTGAAGCTTTCTTT. Residues: CASSLMGLEAFF.

For the CDR3, the DNA is TGTGCCAGCAGCCCGAAGGGACGCCCTTTGGATACGCAGTATTTT. This translates into CASSPKGRPLDTQYF. J is TRBJ2-3 and V is TRBV27; D possibly uses TRBD1 or TRBD2 (5 bases each). CDR3 length equals 15 residues. V lost 6 bases, J lost 6 bases, and 19 bases lay in between. The germline gives CDR1 MNHEY, CDR2 SMNVEV (reference sequence).

The chain employs TRBV15 and TRBJ1-2; D unclear. V lost 1 base to trimming and J lost 4 bases, with 13 bases between them. This CDR3 is built from 15 residues. Germline V gene lookup returns CDR1 LNHNV and CDR2 YYDKDF (reference sequence). This CDR3 reads CATSRGRGEGYGYTF. CDR3 sequence (DNA): TGTGCCACCAGCAGAGGTCGGGGTGAAGGCTATGGCTACACCTTC.

The V gene is TRBV5-1, the J gene TRBJ2-3; 8 bases are a match to TRBD2. J gave up 1 base and V 3 bases, and 7 bases lay outside the gene matches. CDR3 size: 16 residues. Looked up from germline, CDR1 is SGHRS and CDR2 is YFSETQ. The CDR3 spells CASSWELADRTDTQYF. CDR3 coding DNA: TGCGCCAGCAGCTGGGAACTAGCGGACCGCACAGATACGCAGTATTTT. Variable domain in full (rest from reference TRBV5-1 and TRBJ2-3): KAGVTQTPRYLIKTRGQQVTLSCSPISGHRSVSWYQQTPGQGLQFLFEYFSETQRNKGNFPGRFSGRQFSNSRSEMNVSTLELGDSALYLCASSWELADRTDTQYFGPGTRLTVL.

This chain connects TRBV4-1 to TRBJ2-2; D may be TRBD1 (6 bases). Trimming took 1 base from V and 4 from J, leaving 13 bases between them. The CDR3 covers 16 residues. Germline V CDR1 and CDR2: MGHRA, YSYEKL. CDR3 region: CASSQGGGKGTGELFF. The CDR3 nucleotides read TGCGCCAGCAGCCAAGGAGGGGGAAAGGGCACCGGGGAGCTGTTTTTT.

The chain couples TRBV23-1 to TRBJ1-2; D call uncertain. TRBV23-1 is sorted into the ORF group, with uncertain function. This CDR3 is built from 15 residues. V lost 8 bases to trimming and J lost 5 bases, with 21 bases between them. The CDR3 spells CASLSLWKSVYGYTF. The DNA for the CDR3 is TGCGCCAGCTTGAGTTTGTGGAAGAGTGTTTATGGCTACACCTTC.

The V gene is TRBV7-2, the J gene TRBJ2-3; 12 nucleotides match TRBD2. The CDR3 is 16 residues long. CDR1 and CDR2 from the germline V gene are SGHTA and FQGNSA. With 5 bases clipped from V and 5 bases from J, the junction kept 8 bases outside the gene matches. CDR3: CASSTFLTSGGDTQYF. As DNA, the CDR3 is TGTGCCAGCAGCACCTTCCTGACTAGCGGGGGAGATACGCAGTATTTT.

The chain employs TRBV15 and TRBJ1-2; D is uncertain. Germline CDR1 and CDR2: LNHNV and YYDKDF (reference sequence). The CDR3 spans 14 residues. Trimming shortened V by 0 bases and J by 2 bases, and 7 bases separated the two germline ends. The CDR3, as DNA: TGTGCCACCAGCAGAGATAGAGAGAACTATGGCTACACCTTC. This encodes CATSRDRENYGYTF.

The chain carries TRBV2 and TRBJ2-7, with D maybe TRBD2 (5 bases). Germline CDR1 and CDR2: SNHLY and FYNNEI. V lost 4 bases and J 4 bases, leaving 17 bases between the germline ends. CDR3 size: 15 residues. The CDR3: CASSGGPGNRYEQYF. The CDR3 DNA follows: TGTGCCAGCAGTGGAGGCCCCGGGAACCGTTACGAGCAGTACTTC.

This chain connects TRBV5-1 to TRBJ2-1, with 7 bases aligning to TRBD2. V gave up 1 base and J gave up 5 bases; unmatched junction bases: 6. The germline V gene encodes CDR1 SGHRS and CDR2 YFSETQ. The CDR3 sequence is 15 residues long. Here the CDR3 reads CASSLSSGVNNEQFF. As DNA, the CDR3 is TGCGCCAGCAGCTTGTCCAGCGGGGTAAACAATGAGCAGTTCTTC.

The chain couples TRBV7-9 to TRBJ2-7; 7 positions agree with TRBD1. The germline V gene has CDR1 SEHNR and CDR2 FQNEAQ (reference sequence). CDR3 length equals 14 residues. The ends lost 5 bases at V and 5 bases at J; junction bases unmatched: 9. The CDR3 loop reads CASSAHRGWDEQYF. DNA for the CDR3: TGTGCCAGCAGCGCTCACAGGGGTTGGGACGAGCAGTACTTC.

This chain joins TRBV6-5 and TRBJ2-2; D may be TRBD1 (5 bases). The V gene's germline CDR1 is MNHEY and CDR2 SVGAGI. This CDR3 is built from 11 residues. V lost 6 bases and J lost 8, with 7 bases in between. CDR3 loop: CASSDRGELFF. CDR3 in DNA: TGTGCCAGCAGCGACAGAGGGGAGCTGTTTTTT.

The chain couples TRBV7-9 to TRBJ1-3; 7 bases are shared with TRBD1. Germline-derived CDR1 and CDR2 are SEHNR and FQNEAQ (reference sequence). The CDR3 loop spans 13 amino acids. V gave up 2 bases and J gave up 7 bases; unmatched junction bases: 2. The CDR3 protein is CASSLPGGNTIYF. CDR3 DNA sequence: TGTGCCAGCAGCTTACCAGGGGGGAACACCATATATTTT.

This clone came up a few times. The chain uses TRBV15 and TRBJ1-5; unclear D gene. CDR1 and CDR2 (germline): LNHNV, YYDKDF (reference sequence). The CDR3 sequence is 15 residues long. V was clipped by 0 bases and J by 7 bases, with 13 bases between them. Written as DNA, the CDR3 is TGTGCCACCAGCAGAGACGGGGATTCGTCCCAGCCCCAGCATTTT. Its protein product is CATSRDGDSSQPQHF.

This clone was counted between two and nine times. The chain recombines TRBV12-5 with TRBJ1-3, with D unclear. V was pared by 3 bases and J by 4 bases, with 13 bases between. Germline V gene sequence: CDR1 LGHNT, CDR2 FRNRAP. The CDR3 extends over 15 amino acids. CDR3 in amino acids: CASGFFERGGNTIYF. Written as DNA, the CDR3 is TGTGCTAGTGGTTTCTTCGAGCGGGGAGGAAACACCATATATTTT.

The V call is TRBV11-3, the J call TRBJ2-1; 8 bases map to TRBD2. V shed 5 bases, J shed 8 bases, and the junction held 11 bases outside the gene matches. CDR1 and CDR2 (germline): SGHNT, YENEEA. The CDR3 sequence is 15 residues long. The CDR3 here is CASSPGPGGGYEQFF. The CDR3 DNA follows: TGTGCCAGCAGCCCCGGCCCCGGCGGGGGGTATGAGCAGTTCTTC.

The genes are TRBV7-9 and TRBJ2-5, with D unclear. The V end was cut by 8 bases, the J end by 4 bases, with 8 bases between. The CDR3 length is 11 residues. Germline CDR1 is SEHNR and CDR2 is FQNEAQ (reference sequence). CDR3 amino acids: CASVGLETQYF. The CDR3 nucleotides read TGTGCCAGCGTGGGCCTAGAGACCCAGTACTTC.

CDR3 sequence (DNA): TGTGCCAGCTCCCCCAATGGAGCTGGAAACACCATATATTTT. It translates to CASSPNGAGNTIYF. The V gene is TRBV6-5, the J gene TRBJ1-3; D remains ambiguous. Trimming removed 8 bases at V and 2 bases at J, with 13 bases between. The germline V gene encodes CDR1 MNHEY and CDR2 SVGAGI. The CDR3 is made up of 14 amino acids.